A selection of T cell receptor beta chains follows, all from one sample in a study of T cell repertoires in cytomegalovirus infection. These receptors lack a known antigen. TCRdb processed the reads anew with MiXCR; each CDR3 protein has one entry. The sample has a few hundred thousand distinct CDR3 sequences, roughly 43% seen once; the top ten hold 40% to 60%. The material sequenced was cultured PBMCs, taken from culture after CMV antigen stimulation. The receptors derive from a human donor in good health (CMV status not recorded). Some clones in this sample may be carry-over from other donors' samples. Each CDR3 is given with its conserved first and last residue. A D gene is named only where the DNA matches it firmly. For some rows the clone size is stated as once, few or many, or as a class when expanded; others skip it.

V	D	size	J	length	DNA	CDR3
TRBV6-1	.	many	TRBJ2-3	14	TGTGCCAGCAGCCCGAGGAGGCAGTCAGATACGCAGTATTTT	CASSPRRQSDTQYF
TRBV2	.	once	TRBJ2-7	12	TGTGCCCCACGCCGTGACTCCTACGAGCAGTACTTC	CAPRRDSYEQYF
TRBV6-5	.	.	TRBJ1-5	16	TGTGCCAGCAGTTCGGCAGGGTTAGGGAGCAATCAGCCCCAGCATTTT	CASSSAGLGSNQPQHF
TRBV7-2	TRBD2	.	TRBJ2-3	14	TGTGCCAGCAGCTTTGCGGGAGTCCGAGATACGCAGTATTTT	CASSFAGVRDTQYF
TRBV6-2/TRBV6-3	.	few	TRBJ2-3	16	TGTGCCAGCAGCCTCCAGTCAGGACTAAACACAGATACGCAGTATTTT	CASSLQSGLNTDTQYF
TRBV20-1	TRBD2	.	TRBJ2-3	16	TGCAGTGCTAGACCCCCACTAGCGACCGCTGGGGATACGCAGTATTTT	CSARPPLATAGDTQYF
TRBV28	.	.	TRBJ1-1	12	TGTGCCAGCAGTTCTCCGGGCTATGAAGCTTTCTTT	CASSSPGYEAFF
TRBV12-3/TRBV12-4	.	.	TRBJ2-3	17	TGTGCCAGCAGCCCCCAGCTCCCCCGACGGGACACAGATACGCAGTATTTT	CASSPQLPRRDTDTQYF
TRBV12-3/TRBV12-4	.	.	TRBJ2-2	15	TGTGCCAGCAGTTCGCAGGGGCTCAACACCGGGGAGCTGTTTTTT	CASSSQGLNTGELFF
TRBV7-8	TRBD2	.	TRBJ2-1	15	TGTGCCAGCAGCTTAAGAGCGGGGTTCGGATATGAGCAGTTCTTC	CASSLRAGFGYEQFF
TRBV20-1	.	.	TRBJ2-3	15	TGCAGTGCTAGAGATCTGTTCCTTAGCACAGATACGCAGTATTTT	CSARDLFLSTDTQYF
TRBV7-3	TRBD1	.	TRBJ1-4	14	TGTGCCAGCAGCTTCAGGGGGTCTGAGGAAAAACTGTTTTTT	CASSFRGSEEKLFF
TRBV19	.	few	TRBJ1-1	17	TGTGCCAGTAGTCCACGGATGTATGAGGGCCAGAACACTGAAGCTTTCTTT	CASSPRMYEGQNTEAFF
TRBV12-3/TRBV12-4	TRBD1	.	TRBJ1-5	15	TGTGCCAGCAGTTCAACAGGGGCGGGGGGGCAGCCCCAGCATTTT	CASSSTGAGGQPQHF
TRBV5-1	.	.	TRBJ1-2	14	TGCGCCAGCAGCTTGGTTGACAGTAACTATGGCTACACCTTC	CASSLVDSNYGYTF
TRBV7-9	TRBD2	few	TRBJ2-7	19	TGTGCCAGCAGCCCCTCCGGGACTAGCGGACAATGGGGCACCTACGAGCAGTACTTC	CASSPSGTSGQWGTYEQYF
TRBV5-1	.	few	TRBJ2-3	14	TGCGCCAGCAGCTTTGGGCCCGCCACAGATACGCAGTATTTT	CASSFGPATDTQYF
TRBV7-9	.	few	TRBJ2-5	15	TGTGCCAGCAGCACCCGGACAGCCTACCAAGAGACCCAGTACTTC	CASSTRTAYQETQYF
TRBV20-1	.	.	TRBJ1-4	11	TGCAGTGCTAGAGGGCCTGTTGAACTGTTTTTT	CSARGPVELFF
TRBV5-4	.	few	TRBJ1-1	14	TGTGCCAGCAGCGTCATAACAGAGAACACTGAAGCTTTCTTT	CASSVITENTEAFF
TRBV7-2	.	.	TRBJ1-6	14	TGTGCCAGCAGCTTGGGTGGGGAGTGGTCACCCCTCCACTTT	CASSLGGEWSPLHF
TRBV7-9	.	few	TRBJ2-1	16	TGTGCCAGCAGCTTAAGAAGCTCGGGGATCTACAATGAGCAGTTCTTC	CASSLRSSGIYNEQFF
TRBV7-2	.	.	TRBJ2-1	13	TGTGCCAGCAGCTCCCTGGGTGGGAATGAGCAGTTCTTC	CASSSLGGNEQFF
TRBV7-2	.	.	TRBJ2-7	14	TGTGCCAGCAGCGGACAGATTCAAAGCTACGGGCAGTACTTC	CASSGQIQSYGQYF
TRBV4-3	.	.	TRBJ2-5	15	TGCGCCAGCAGCCAAGTTGTCAAGGCTCCGGAGACCCAGTACTTC	CASSQVVKAPETQYF
TRBV6-2/TRBV6-3	.	.	TRBJ2-3	15	TGTGCCAGCAGTCGGGACAACCCTAGCACAGATACGCAGTATTTT	CASSRDNPSTDTQYF
TRBV7-2	.	once	TRBJ2-7	13	TGTGCCAGCAGCTTAGAAATCCTCGGCGAGCAGTACTTC	CASSLEILGEQYF
TRBV20-1	TRBD2	.	TRBJ2-3	16	TGCAGTGGCGTGCCTAGCGGGGGTCGTTACACAGATACGCAGTATTTT	CSGVPSGGRYTDTQYF
TRBV7-2	.	.	TRBJ2-2	15	TGTGCCAGCACCGTCATGGGGCAGGCCACCGGGGAGCTGTTTTTT	CASTVMGQATGELFF
TRBV7-2	TRBD1	few	TRBJ2-7	14	TGTGCCAGCAGCACGGGACAGACTTCCTACGAGCAGTACTTC	CASSTGQTSYEQYF
TRBV15	TRBD1	.	TRBJ1-2	14	TGTGCCACCAGCAGACTCAGGGGGTCCTATGGCTACACCTTC	CATSRLRGSYGYTF
TRBV7-6	.	few	TRBJ2-3	13	TGTGCCAGCAGCCGGAGAGAAACAGATACGCAGTATTTT	CASSRRETDTQYF
TRBV20-1	.	.	TRBJ2-5	13	TGCAGTGCTAGGGCACAGTTCCAAGAGACCCAGTACTTC	CSARAQFQETQYF
TRBV15	TRBD1	.	TRBJ1-4	12	TGTGCCACCAGCGGGGCTGGGACAGGACTGTTTTTT	CATSGAGTGLFF
TRBV11-2	TRBD1	few	TRBJ1-4	14	TGTGCCAGCAGCGCCCGACAGGGGAATGAAAAACTGTTTTTT	CASSARQGNEKLFF
TRBV6-1	.	.	TRBJ2-3	12	TGTGCCAGCAGTACCTCTTCAGATACGCAGTATTTT	CASSTSSDTQYF
TRBV19	.	few	TRBJ2-7	15	TGTGCCAGTAGTATCTCCCGGGGGGCGGATTACGAGCAGTACTTC	CASSISRGADYEQYF
TRBV7-9	TRBD2	.	TRBJ2-1	14	TGTGCCAGCAGCATAGCGGGAGTGGGGGATGAGCAGTTCTTC	CASSIAGVGDEQFF
TRBV28	.	.	TRBJ1-3	15	TGTGCCAGCAGTCTCCCCCCAGGGAGTGGAGACACCATATATTTT	CASSLPPGSGDTIYF
TRBV6-2/TRBV6-3	.	.	TRBJ1-2	14	TGTGCCAGCAGGGAGTCCGGGACACCGGCGGGCTACACCTTC	CASRESGTPAGYTF
TRBV12-3/TRBV12-4	.	.	TRBJ2-7	16	TGTGCCAGCAGTTTAGGGACCGCGGGGCCCAGGGGTGAGCAGTACTTC	CASSLGTAGPRGEQYF
TRBV7-6	TRBD2	few	TRBJ2-1	16	TGTGCCAGCAGCCCGAGGACTAGCGGGGGGTGGTATGAGCAGTTCTTC	CASSPRTSGGWYEQFF